This note documents a single TCR beta chain sequence. The CDR3 is 15 amino acids. The germline CDR1 and CDR2 sequences are SGHVS and FNYEAQ. V gave up 1 base and J gave up 3 bases, with 10 bases separating them. The sample belongs to a study of T cells in Graves' hyperthyroidism and ophthalmopathy. Reasons for excluding patients were uncontrolled infection, other autoimmune disease, pregnancy or lactation. PBMCs were obtained from approximately 9.2 ml fresh peripheral blood. Authors of the study amplified TCR beta CDR3 regions from RNA transcripts. HTBI primers were used for first-round RT-PCR of the TCR CDR3. TCRdb passed the multiplex PCR reads through MiXCR, listing each CDR3 protein once. The data contain some 180,000 distinct CDR3 sequences, 17% of them singletons.

Sequencing input: blood. V usage is TRBV7-6 and J usage is TRBJ1-3; no firm D call. The sequence came from a woman in her 50s with Graves' hyperthyroidism. Written as DNA, the CDR3 is TGTGCCAGCAGCTTAGGGAACTGGGTTGGAAACACCATATATTTT. This codes for CASSLGNWVGNTIYF.